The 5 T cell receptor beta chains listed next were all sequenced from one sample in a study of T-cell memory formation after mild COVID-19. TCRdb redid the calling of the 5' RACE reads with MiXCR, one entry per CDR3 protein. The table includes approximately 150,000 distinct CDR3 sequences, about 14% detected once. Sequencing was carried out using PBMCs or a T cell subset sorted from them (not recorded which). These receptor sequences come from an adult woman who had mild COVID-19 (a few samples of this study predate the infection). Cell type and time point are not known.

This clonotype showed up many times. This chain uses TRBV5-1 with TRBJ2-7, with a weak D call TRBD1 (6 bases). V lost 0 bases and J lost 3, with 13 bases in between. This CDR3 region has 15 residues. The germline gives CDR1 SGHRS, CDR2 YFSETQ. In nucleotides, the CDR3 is TGCGCCAGCAGCTTGGAAGGGGGTACAGGCTACGAGCAGTACTTC. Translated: CASSLEGGTGYEQYF.

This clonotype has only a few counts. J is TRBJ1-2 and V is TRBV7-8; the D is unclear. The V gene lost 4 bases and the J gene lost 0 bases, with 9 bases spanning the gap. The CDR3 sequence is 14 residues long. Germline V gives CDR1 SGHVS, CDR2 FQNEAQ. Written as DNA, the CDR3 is TGTGCCAGCAGCTCGGACTTCTCTAACTATGGCTACACCTTC. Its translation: CASSSDFSNYGYTF.

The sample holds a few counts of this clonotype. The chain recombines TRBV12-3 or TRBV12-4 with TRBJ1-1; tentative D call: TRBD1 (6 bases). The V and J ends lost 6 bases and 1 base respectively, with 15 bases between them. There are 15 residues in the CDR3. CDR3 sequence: CASRLQGRGNTEAFF. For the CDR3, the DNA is TGTGCCAGCAGACTTCAGGGGCGGGGGAACACTGAAGCTTTCTTT.

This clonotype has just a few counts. CDR3 DNA: TGCGCCAGCAGCTTGGGCCCAGAGGGGAGCTACAATGAGCAGTTCTTC. It specifies CASSLGPEGSYNEQFF. The rearrangement joins TRBV5-1 to TRBJ2-1, with D perhaps matching TRBD1 or TRBD2 (5 bases each). This CDR3 is built from 16 residues. Germline CDR1 and CDR2: SGHRS and YFSETQ. V dropped 0 bases and J dropped 3 bases, with 13 bases sitting between them.

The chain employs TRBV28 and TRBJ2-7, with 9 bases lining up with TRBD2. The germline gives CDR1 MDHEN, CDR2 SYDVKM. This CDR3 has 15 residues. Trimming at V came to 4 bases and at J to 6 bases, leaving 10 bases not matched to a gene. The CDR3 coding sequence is TGTGCCAGCAGTTCTTTAGCGGGAGTTGCCGGCGAGCAGTACTTC. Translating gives CASSSLAGVAGEQYF. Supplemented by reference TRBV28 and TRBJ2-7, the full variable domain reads DVKVTQSSRYLVKRTGEKVFLECVQDMDHENMFWYRQDPGLGLRLIYFSYDVKMKEKGDIPEGYSVSREKKERFSLILESASTNQTSMYLCASSSLAGVAGEQYFGPGTRLTVT.